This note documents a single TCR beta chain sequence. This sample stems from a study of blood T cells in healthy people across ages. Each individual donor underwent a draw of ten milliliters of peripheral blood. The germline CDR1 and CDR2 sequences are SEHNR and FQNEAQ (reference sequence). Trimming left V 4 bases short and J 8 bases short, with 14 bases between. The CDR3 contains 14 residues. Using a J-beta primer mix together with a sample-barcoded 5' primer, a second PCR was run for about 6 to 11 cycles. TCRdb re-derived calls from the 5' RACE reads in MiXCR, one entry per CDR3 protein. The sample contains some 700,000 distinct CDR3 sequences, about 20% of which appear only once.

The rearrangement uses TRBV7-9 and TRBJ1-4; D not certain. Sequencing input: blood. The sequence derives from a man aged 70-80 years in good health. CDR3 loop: CASSSGLGWEKLFF. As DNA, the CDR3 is TGTGCCAGCAGCTCTGGACTGGGATGGGAAAAACTGTTTTTT.